Sequencing of this TCR beta chain was carried out in a study of cytomegalovirus exposure and HLA in healthy donors (dated by TCRdb to the late 2010s). Background on the whole study: In an earlier analysis of approximately 640 of the donors, about 260 Gb of sequence data and 95 million to 130 million unique TCR beta sequences from 180 million or so T cells were reported. Roughly 300 gigabases of sequencing data and about 92 million unique TCR sequences made up an early release that covered fewer than 650 HLA-typed donors. The genetic ancestry cluster associated with self-reported Caucasian donors included around 76% of the roughly 410 genotyped donors. The aim of the study was to test whether cataloging public T cell receptors could identify signatures of past pathogen exposure. The study profiled the T cell repertoires of about 720 subjects by immunosequencing and related them to cytomegalovirus serostatus. In addition to the first cohort of about 650 subjects, a separate validation cohort of 100 to 150 different subjects was used. To predict cytomegalovirus infection status, the study combined high-throughput TCR immunosequencing, statistical association of individual TCRs with disease status, and machine learning. To study patterns of TCR occurrence, a later analysis re-analyzed previously published TCR beta repertoires from around 700 donors and added high-resolution HLA genotyping. The later analysis used no new phenotypic data to find candidate immune exposures, relying instead on TCR beta sequences and their occurrence across donors. An earlier analysis of roughly 600 of the donors used high-throughput TCR beta sequencing to judge whether each TCR beta V gene segment behaved as functional or pseudogenic. Donor age, sex, ethnicity and CMV serostatus were collected together with the repertoire data. A later genetic analysis used genome-wide SNP genotypes for about 65% of the roughly 700 donors, treating that subset as a discovery cohort. Every repertoire in the discovery cohort had been generated on one and the same sequencing platform. Both class I and class II loci were covered by HLA typing, at four-digit resolution. Typing coverage differed by locus: A, B, C, DRB1 and DQB1 were typed in about 629-640 donors, DQA1 in about 500, DPA1 in nearly 610, and DPB1 in 472. Because of strong linkage in the cohort, 4 to 6 DR-DQ haplotypes were treated as single units for association and clustering. Among 300 to 500 genotyped donors of the cohort, an average of about 220,000 unique TCR beta nucleotide sequences was sequenced per donor, of which about 18% were non-productive.

General findings and caveats noted by the study authors: Strong co-occurrence of HLA alleles, especially DR and DQ, made assigning TCR associations to individual alleles difficult. In a later genetic analysis, fewer N-insertions in productive TCRs were reported among donors in an Asian-associated ancestry cluster than the approximately 630-donor mean. The earlier analysis of a few hundred of the donors excluded over 15 rarely observed V segments, including chromosome 9 orphons, because counts were too low. According to a later analysis, parvovirus B19, influenza, CMV and Epstein-Barr virus appeared linked to several top co-occurrence clusters. A total of roughly 160 TCR beta chains were listed by the study as associated with cytomegalovirus. In a later analysis, HLA-associated TCR beta chains were found to be more clonally expanded and to have lower generation probabilities than equally common non-associated chains. A later analysis associated around 16,000 TCR beta sequences with specific HLA alleles at a false discovery rate of 0.05. A later analysis found that most CMV-associated TCR beta chains appeared HLA-restricted, with HLA associations seemingly driven largely by CMV exposure. While some public TCRs were present in many individuals, most TCR sequences turned up only very rarely across donors. The classifier was reported to diagnose cytomegalovirus status with high specificity and sensitivity in both the original cohort and the validation cohort. V-gene and J-gene trimming of TCR beta chains was associated with a missense DCLRE1C variant in a later genetic analysis, and the association was replicated in an independent cohort. The sequencing pipeline was judged likely to have produced a cluster of highly shared sequence variants as a technical artifact. It was suggested by the authors that the approach could potentially be generalized to other disease states and immunological phenotypes. For the cohort, immune exposure information was limited to CMV serostatus. Linkage disequilibrium might explain the correlated functional status among segregating V segments, but an unknown experimental factor could not be ruled out. A further reported finding was that TCR beta sequences accurately predicted the HLA-A and HLA-B alleles for most subjects in the first cohort. In an earlier analysis of some 550 of the donors, most TCR beta V segments were observed in productive rearrangements about 87% or about 30% of the time, broadly matching IMGT annotations. In a later analysis, the rate of TCR association differed among HLA loci, with DRB1 alleles having the most associated TCRs and HLA-C alleles having the fewest. HLA typing was unavailable for some donors at each locus, so association tests used only the typed subset. In vitro tests confirmed that a few of the cytomegalovirus-associated TCR beta chains recognize cytomegalovirus antigens. Because the 87-base-pair reads could not distinguish some IMGT-functional V segments, including TRBV6-2 and TRBV6-3, those segments were excluded. This cohort had only TCR beta chains sequenced, and the lack of alpha or paired-chain data limited which features could be detected. Presence/absence analyses assumed roughly uniform sequencing depth across donors, an assumption that may not hold.

The library was prepared using the immunoSEQ multiplex PCR assay. For the multiplex PCR, a mixture combining 60 forward primers for TCR Vbeta segments and 13 reverse primers for TCR Jbeta segments was used. The CDR3 region of rearranged TCR beta genes was amplified from genomic DNA with a multiplex PCR assay. The Illumina HiSeq System was used to sequence the amplified TCR beta libraries as 87-base-pair reads. Concerning the study's data processing: In a later analysis, 80 million or so unique TCR beta chains were counted across the roughly 670 repertoires, and roughly 11 million of these chains were shared by at least two donors. A nearest-neighbor algorithm error-corrected the raw reads and collapsed the reads into unique sequences, merging closely related sequences to remove PCR and sequencing errors. Alignment of CDR3 sequences to IMGT reference sequences was used to assign V, D and J gene segments. For a sequence to be retained, a match of at least six nucleotides to both a V gene segment and a J gene segment was required. A rearrangement was called productive if the CDR3 had no stop codons and remained in frame with V and J, and every other rearrangement was called non-productive. Following IMGT convention, CDR3 was defined as the stretch from the second conserved V-encoded cysteine up to the conserved J-encoded phenylalanine. The earlier analysis of a few hundred of the donors excluded sequences that lacked an unambiguous match to a single V gene segment. An earlier analysis of some 610 of the donors called V segments functional above 56.7% productive rearrangements and segregating when the between-donor standard deviation exceeded 5%. A statistical classification framework was developed to diagnose cytomegalovirus status using the catalog of TCR beta chain sequences. In a later analysis, TCR nucleotide sequences were compared against IMGT/GENE-DB human TR gene sequences so that V and J genes could be assigned. In a later analysis, CDR3 sequences and most-parsimonious VDJ recombination scenarios were assigned using the TCRdist pipeline. In a later analysis, each TCR beta chain was defined by its CDR3 amino acid sequence together with its V-gene family, and reads lacking a unique V-gene family were excluded. A later analysis removed 592 highly shared, low-generation-probability nucleotide sequences to deal with suspected cross-contamination and a sequencing artifact. In a later analysis, a clonal expansion index was calculated for each public chain from normalized within-repertoire ranks of inferred template counts. Generation probabilities in a later analysis came from a VDJ recombination model fitted to out-of-frame rearrangements, and those results were checked against IGoR. In a later analysis, TCR-TCR, TCR-HLA and TCR-CMV co-occurrence was scored with hypergeometric tests, and a repertoire-size bias correction was applied to TCR pairs. To estimate false discovery rates, a later analysis permuted the HLA or CMV assignments 20 times. In a later analysis, co-occurring TCRs were grouped using DBSCAN, with TCRdist sequence similarity added in when clustering inside HLA-allele-positive subsets. Repertoires with fewer than 30,000 or more than 120,000 public chains, plus five repertoires with anomalous nucleotide sharing, were excluded from co-occurrence clustering. Held by TCRdb, this immuneACCESS table contains in-frame sequences only and omits some clones. Under half of the omission traces to an unresolved V gene where checked; the cause of the rest is unknown. The V and J calls and clone size are taken from that table; D and trimming were inferred from the DNA. The sample table shows 150,000 or so clones, and more than 75% are seen once. The ten largest clones capture around 7.2% of the sample.

Comments on this clone: There is no known antigen for this receptor. No per-base quality is available; no much larger clone lies one base away.

V is trimmed back by 5 bases and J by 3 bases, and the junction contains 3 bases that no gene match accounts for. Looking up the germline V gene yields CDR1 SGHVS and CDR2 FNYEAQ. There are 14 amino acids in the CDR3, from cysteine to phenylalanine inclusive. Of the read, only the CDR3 DNA is kept; its 42 bases are in frame from base 1. In total, about 650 healthy bone marrow donors made up the cohort. At the time of sampling, all cohort members were nominally healthy, though unrecorded immune exposures were likely present. The donor was CMV seropositive and belonged to the group of some 290 seropositive cohort members. Each donor provided a peripheral blood sample, and peripheral blood mononuclear cells were used for TCR beta sequencing. Genomic DNA extraction from the blood cell samples was performed with the Qiagen DNeasy Blood Extraction Kit.

Sequenced sample: PBMCs. The TCR sequence derives from a man aged 30-40 years in good health and CMV-seropositive. This receptor chain uses TRBV7-6 and TRBJ2-7; 11 bases in between match TRBD1. CDR3 loop: CASSPGTGGYEQYF. The nucleotide sequence is given as TGTGCCAGCAGCCCAGGGACAGGGGGCTACGAGCAGTACTTC.